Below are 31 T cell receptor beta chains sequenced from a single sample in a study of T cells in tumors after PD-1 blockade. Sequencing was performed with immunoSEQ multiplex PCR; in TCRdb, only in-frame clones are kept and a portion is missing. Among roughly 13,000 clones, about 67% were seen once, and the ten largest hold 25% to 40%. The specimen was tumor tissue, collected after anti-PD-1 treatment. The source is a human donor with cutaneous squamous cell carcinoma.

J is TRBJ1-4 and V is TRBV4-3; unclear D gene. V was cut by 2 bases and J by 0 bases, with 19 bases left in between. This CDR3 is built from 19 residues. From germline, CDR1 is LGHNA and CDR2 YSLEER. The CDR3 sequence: CASSQNQGSLVATNEKLFF. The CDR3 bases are TGCGCCAGCAGCCAAAATCAAGGATCTCTCGTTGCAACTAATGAAAAACTGTTTTTT.

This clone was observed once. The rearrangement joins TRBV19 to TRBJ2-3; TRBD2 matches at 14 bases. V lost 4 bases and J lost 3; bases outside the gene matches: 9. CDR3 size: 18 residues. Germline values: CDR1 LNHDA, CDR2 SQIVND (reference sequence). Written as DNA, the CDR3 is TGTGCCAGTAGTAGGTTCGGACTAGCGGGGGGACCAACAGATACGCAGTATTTT. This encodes CASSRFGLAGGPTDTQYF.

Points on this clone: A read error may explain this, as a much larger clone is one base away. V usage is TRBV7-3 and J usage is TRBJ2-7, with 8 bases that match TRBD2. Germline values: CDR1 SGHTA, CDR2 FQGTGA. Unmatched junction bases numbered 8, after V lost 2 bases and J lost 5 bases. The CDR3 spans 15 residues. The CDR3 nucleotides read TGTGCCAGCAGCTTAGACGGGGGGGGTTCCAACGAGCAGTACTTC. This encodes CASSLDGGGSNEQYF.

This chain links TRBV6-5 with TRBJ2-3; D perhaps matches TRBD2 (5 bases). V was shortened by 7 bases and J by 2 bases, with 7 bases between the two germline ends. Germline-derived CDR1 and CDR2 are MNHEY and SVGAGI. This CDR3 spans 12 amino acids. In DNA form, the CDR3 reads TGTGCCAGCAAGGGAGACACAGATACGCAGTATTTT. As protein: CASKGDTDTQYF.

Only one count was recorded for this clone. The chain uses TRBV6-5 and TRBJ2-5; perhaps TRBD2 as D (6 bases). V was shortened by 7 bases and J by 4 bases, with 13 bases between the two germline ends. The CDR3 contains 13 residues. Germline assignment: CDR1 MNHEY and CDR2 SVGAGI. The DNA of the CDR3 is TGTGCCAGCATGGGCGGGGATGGAGAGACCCAGTACTTC. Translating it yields CASMGGDGETQYF.

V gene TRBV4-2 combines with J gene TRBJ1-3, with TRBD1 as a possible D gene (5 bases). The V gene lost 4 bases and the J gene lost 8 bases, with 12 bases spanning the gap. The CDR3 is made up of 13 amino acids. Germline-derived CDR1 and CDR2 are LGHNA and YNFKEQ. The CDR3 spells CASSPRGRDTIYF. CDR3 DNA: TGTGCCAGCAGCCCAAGGGGTAGGGACACCATATATTTT.

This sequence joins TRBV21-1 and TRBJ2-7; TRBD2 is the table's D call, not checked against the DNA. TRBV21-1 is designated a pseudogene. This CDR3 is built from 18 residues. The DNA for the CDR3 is TGTGCCAGCAGCAAGCACCCCGACTATCCCCACCCCTCCTACGAGCAGTACTTC. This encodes CASSKHPDYPHPSYEQYF.

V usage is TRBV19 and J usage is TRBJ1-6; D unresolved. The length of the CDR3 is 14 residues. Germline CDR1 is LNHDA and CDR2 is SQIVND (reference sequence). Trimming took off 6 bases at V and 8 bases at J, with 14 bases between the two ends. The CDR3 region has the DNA TGTGCCAGTAGAAATGGAAATCACGATTCACCCCTCCACTTT. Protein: CASRNGNHDSPLHF.

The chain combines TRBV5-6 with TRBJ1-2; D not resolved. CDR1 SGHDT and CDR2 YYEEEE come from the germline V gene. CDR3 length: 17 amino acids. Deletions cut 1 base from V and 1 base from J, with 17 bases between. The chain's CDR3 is CASSLIAGVSYNYGYTF. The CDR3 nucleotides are TGTGCCAGCAGCTTGATCGCTGGGGTCAGCTATAACTATGGCTACACCTTC.

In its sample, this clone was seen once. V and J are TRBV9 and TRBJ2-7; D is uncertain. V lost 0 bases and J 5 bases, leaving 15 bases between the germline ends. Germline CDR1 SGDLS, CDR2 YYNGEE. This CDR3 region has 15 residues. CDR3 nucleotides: TGTGCCAGCAGCGTAGCTGCCACGACCCACCACGAGCAGTACTTC. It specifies CASSVAATTHHEQYF.

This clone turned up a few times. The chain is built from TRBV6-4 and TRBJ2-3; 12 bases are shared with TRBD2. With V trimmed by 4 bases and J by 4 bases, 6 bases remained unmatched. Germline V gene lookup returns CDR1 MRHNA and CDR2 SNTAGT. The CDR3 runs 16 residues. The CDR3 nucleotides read TGTGCCAGCAGTGCTAGCGGGGGGGATAAGGCAGATACGCAGTATTTT. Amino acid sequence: CASSASGGDKADTQYF.

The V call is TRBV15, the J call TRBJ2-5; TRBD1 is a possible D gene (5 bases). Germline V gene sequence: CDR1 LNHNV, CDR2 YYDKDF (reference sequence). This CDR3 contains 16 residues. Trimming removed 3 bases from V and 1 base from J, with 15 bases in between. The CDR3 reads CATSRDKRVFQETQYF. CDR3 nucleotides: TGTGCCACCAGCAGGGACAAACGGGTCTTCCAAGAGACCCAGTACTTC.

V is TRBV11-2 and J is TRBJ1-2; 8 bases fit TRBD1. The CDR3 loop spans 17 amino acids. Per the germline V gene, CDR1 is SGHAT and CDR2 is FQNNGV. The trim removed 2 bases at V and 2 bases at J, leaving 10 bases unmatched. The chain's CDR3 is CASSLWSGGLGNYGYTF. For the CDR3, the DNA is TGTGCCAGCAGCTTATGGTCAGGGGGCCTCGGCAACTATGGCTACACCTTC. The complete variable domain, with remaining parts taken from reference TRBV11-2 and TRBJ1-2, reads EAGVAQSPRYKIIEKRQSVAFWCNPISGHATLYWYQQILGQGPKLLIQFQNNGVVDDSQLPKDRFSAERLKGVDSTLKIQPAKLEDSAVYLCASSLWSGGLGNYGYTFGSGTRLTVV.

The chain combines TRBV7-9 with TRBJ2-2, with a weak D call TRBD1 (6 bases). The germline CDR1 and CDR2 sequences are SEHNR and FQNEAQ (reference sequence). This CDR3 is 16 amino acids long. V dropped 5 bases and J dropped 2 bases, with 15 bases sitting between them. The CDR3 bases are TGTGCCAGCAGCCCGTTACAGGGATCAAACACCGGGGAGCTGTTTTTT. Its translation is CASSPLQGSNTGELFF.

Here the CDR3 reads CASSLKQGQETQYF. The DNA of the CDR3 is TGTGCCAGCAGCTTGAAACAGGGGCAAGAGACCCAGTACTTC. J is TRBJ2-5 and V is TRBV5-4; 7 nucleotides line up with TRBD1. J gave up 2 bases and V 1 base, and 2 bases lay outside the gene matches. The CDR3 is made up of 14 amino acids. CDR1 is SGHNT, CDR2 YYREEE, per germline (reference sequence). The whole variable domain, filled in from reference TRBV5-4 and TRBJ2-5, reads ETGVTQSPTHLIKTRGQQVTLRCSSQSGHNTVSWYQQALGQGPQFIFQYYREEENGRGNFPPRFSGLQFPNYSSELNVNALELDDSALYLCASSLKQGQETQYFGPGTRLLVL.

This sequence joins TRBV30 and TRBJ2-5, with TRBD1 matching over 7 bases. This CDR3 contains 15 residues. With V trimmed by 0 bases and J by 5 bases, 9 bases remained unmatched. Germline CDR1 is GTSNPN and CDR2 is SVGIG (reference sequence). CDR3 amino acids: CAWSVLDRERETQYF. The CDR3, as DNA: TGTGCCTGGAGTGTATTAGACAGGGAGAGGGAGACCCAGTACTTC.

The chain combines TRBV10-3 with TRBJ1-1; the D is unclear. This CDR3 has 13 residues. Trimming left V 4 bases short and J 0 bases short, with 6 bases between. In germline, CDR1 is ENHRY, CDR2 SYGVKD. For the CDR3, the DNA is TGTGCCATCAGTGGGACGTTGAACACTGAAGCTTTCTTT. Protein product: CAISGTLNTEAFF.

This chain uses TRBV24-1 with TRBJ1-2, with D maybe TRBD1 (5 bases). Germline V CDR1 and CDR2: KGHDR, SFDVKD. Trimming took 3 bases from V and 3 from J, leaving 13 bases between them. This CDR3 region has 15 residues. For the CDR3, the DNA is TGTGCCACCAGTGATGAACAGGCCCAGGACTATGGCTACACCTTC. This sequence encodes CATSDEQAQDYGYTF.

This CDR3 is CAWSVPLSNQPQHF. The CDR3 nucleotides read TGTGCCTGGAGTGTACCCCTTAGCAATCAGCCCCAGCATTTT. The rearrangement joins TRBV30 to TRBJ1-5; D is unclear. Germline-derived CDR1 and CDR2 are GTSNPN and SVGIG (reference sequence). The CDR3 totals 14 residues. The ends were cut back, 0 bases at V and 0 bases at J, with 6 bases in the middle. The full variable domain, rest sourced from reference TRBV30 and TRBJ1-5, is SQTIHQWPATLVQPVGSPLSLECTVEGTSNPNLYWYRQAAGRGLQLLFYSVGIGQISSEVPQNLSASRPQDRQFILSSKKLLLSDSGFYLCAWSVPLSNQPQHFGDGTRLSIL.

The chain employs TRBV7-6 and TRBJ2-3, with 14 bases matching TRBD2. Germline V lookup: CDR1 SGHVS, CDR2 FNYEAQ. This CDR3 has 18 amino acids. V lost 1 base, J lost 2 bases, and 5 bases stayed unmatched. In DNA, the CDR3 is TGTGCCAGCAGCTTAGAGGGACTAGCGGGAGCCTCCACAGATACGCAGTATTTT. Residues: CASSLEGLAGASTDTQYF.

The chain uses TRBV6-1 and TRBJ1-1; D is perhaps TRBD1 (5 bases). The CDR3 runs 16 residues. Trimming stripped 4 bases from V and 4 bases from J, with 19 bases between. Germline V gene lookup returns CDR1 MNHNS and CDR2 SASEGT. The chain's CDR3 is CASSAGGGRGLTEAFF. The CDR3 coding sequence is TGTGCCAGCAGTGCTGGGGGTGGGCGCGGACTCACTGAAGCTTTCTTT.

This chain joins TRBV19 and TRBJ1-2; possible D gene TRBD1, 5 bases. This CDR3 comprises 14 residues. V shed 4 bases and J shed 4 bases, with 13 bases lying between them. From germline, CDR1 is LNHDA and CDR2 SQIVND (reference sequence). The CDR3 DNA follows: TGTGCCAGTAGTAGGGGGAGGTGGAGCTATGGCTACACCTTC. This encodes CASSRGRWSYGYTF. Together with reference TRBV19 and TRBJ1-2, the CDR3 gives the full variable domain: DGGITQSPKYLFRKEGQNVTLSCEQNLNHDAMYWYRQDPGQGLRLIYYSQIVNDFQKGDIAEGYSVSREKKESFPLTVTSAQKNPTAFYLCASSRGRWSYGYTFGSGTRLTVV.

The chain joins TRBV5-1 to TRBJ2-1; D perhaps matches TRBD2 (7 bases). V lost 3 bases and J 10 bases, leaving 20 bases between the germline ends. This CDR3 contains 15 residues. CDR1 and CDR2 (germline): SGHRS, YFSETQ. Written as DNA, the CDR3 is TGCGCCAGCAGCTCGACTCCGGGGGGTACAGGGGAGCAGTTCTTC. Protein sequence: CASSSTPGGTGEQFF.

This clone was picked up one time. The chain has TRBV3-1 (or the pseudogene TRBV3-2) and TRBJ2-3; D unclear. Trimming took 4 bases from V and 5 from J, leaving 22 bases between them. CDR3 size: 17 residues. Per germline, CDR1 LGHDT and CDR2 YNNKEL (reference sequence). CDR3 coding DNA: TGTGCCAGCAGCCGTCCCGCAAACCCAGGAGTGGGAGATACGCAGTATTTT. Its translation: CASSRPANPGVGDTQYF.

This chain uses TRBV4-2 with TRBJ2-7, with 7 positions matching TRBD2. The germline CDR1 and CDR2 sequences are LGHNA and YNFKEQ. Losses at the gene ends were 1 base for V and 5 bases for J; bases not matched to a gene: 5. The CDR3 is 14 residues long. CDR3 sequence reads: CASSQGGSINEQYF. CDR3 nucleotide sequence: TGTGCCAGCAGCCAAGGCGGGAGTATCAACGAGCAGTACTTC.

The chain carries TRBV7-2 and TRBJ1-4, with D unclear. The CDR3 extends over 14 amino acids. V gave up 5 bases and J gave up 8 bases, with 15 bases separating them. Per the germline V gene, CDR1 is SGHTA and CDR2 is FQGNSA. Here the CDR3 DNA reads TGTGCCAGCAGCCAGAGTAATGTGAGGGAAAAACTGTTTTTT. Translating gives CASSQSNVREKLFF.

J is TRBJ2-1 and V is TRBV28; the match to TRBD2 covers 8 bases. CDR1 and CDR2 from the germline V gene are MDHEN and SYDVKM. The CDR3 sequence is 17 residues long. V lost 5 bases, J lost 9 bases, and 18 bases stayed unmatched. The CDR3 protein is CASSRASGSGVPAEQFF. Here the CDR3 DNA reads TGTGCCAGCAGTCGAGCAAGCGGGAGCGGGGTGCCAGCTGAGCAGTTCTTC. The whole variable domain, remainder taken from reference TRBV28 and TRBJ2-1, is DVKVTQSSRYLVKRTGEKVFLECVQDMDHENMFWYRQDPGLGLRLIYFSYDVKMKEKGDIPEGYSVSREKKERFSLILESASTNQTSMYLCASSRASGSGVPAEQFFGPGTRLTVL.

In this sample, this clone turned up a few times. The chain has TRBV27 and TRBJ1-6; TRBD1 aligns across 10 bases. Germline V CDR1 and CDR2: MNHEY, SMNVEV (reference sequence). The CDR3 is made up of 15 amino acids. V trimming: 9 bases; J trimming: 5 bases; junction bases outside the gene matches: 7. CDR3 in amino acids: CARPGQGTHNSPLHF. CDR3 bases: TGTGCCAGACCGGGACAGGGGACCCATAATTCACCCCTCCACTTT.

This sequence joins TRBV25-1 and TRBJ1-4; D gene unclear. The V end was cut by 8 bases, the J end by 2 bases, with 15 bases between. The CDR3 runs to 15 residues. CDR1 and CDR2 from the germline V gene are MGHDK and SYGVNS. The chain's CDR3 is CASSKDRSTNEKLFF. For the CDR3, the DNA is TGTGCCAGCTCCAAAGACCGTTCTACTAATGAAAAACTGTTTTTT.

The CDR3 protein is CASSYDEANTEAFF. For the CDR3, the DNA is TGTGCCAGCAGTTACGATGAGGCGAACACTGAAGCTTTCTTT. The chain links TRBV6-2 or TRBV6-3 to TRBJ1-1; D is unclear. Trimming took 2 bases from V and 1 from J, leaving 8 bases between them. This CDR3 is 14 amino acids long. Germline values: CDR1 MNHEY, CDR2 SVGEGT.

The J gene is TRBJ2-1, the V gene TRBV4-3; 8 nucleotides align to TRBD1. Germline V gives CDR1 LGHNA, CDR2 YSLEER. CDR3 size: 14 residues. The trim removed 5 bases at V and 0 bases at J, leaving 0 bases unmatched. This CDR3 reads CASSGQGSYNEQFF. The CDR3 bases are TGCGCCAGCAGCGGACAGGGCTCCTACAATGAGCAGTTCTTC.